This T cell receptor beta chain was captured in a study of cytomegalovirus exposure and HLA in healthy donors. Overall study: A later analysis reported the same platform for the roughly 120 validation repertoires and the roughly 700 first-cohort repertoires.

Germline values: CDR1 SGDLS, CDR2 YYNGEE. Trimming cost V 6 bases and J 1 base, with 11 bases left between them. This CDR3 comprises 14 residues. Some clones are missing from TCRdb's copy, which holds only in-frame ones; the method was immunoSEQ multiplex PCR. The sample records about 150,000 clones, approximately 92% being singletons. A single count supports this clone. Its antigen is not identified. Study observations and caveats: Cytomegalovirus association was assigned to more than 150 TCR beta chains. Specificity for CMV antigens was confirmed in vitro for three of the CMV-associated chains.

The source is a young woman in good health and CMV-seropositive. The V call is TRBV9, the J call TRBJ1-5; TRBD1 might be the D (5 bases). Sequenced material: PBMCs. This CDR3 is CASTRSGSNQPQHF. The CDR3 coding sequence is TGTGCCAGCACCCGATCAGGGAGCAATCAGCCCCAGCATTTT.